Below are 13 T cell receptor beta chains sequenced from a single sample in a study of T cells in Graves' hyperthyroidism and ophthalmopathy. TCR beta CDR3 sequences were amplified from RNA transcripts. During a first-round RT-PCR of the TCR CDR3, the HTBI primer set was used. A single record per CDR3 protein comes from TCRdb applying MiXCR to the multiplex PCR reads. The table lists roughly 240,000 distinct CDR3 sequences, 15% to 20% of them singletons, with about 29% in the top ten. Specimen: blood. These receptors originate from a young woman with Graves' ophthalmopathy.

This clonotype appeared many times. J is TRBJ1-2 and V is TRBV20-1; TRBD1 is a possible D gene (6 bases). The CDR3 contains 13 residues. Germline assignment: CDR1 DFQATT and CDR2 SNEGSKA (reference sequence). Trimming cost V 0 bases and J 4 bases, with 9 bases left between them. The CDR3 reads CSAREDRRYGYTF. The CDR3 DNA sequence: TGCAGTGCTAGAGAGGACAGACGCTATGGCTACACCTTC.

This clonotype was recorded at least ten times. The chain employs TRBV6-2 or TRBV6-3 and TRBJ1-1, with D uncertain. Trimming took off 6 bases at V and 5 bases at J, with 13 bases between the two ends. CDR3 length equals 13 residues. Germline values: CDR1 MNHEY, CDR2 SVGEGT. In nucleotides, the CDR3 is TGTGCCAGCAGGGACCCCCTTAGAACTGAAGCTTTCTTT. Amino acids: CASRDPLRTEAFF.

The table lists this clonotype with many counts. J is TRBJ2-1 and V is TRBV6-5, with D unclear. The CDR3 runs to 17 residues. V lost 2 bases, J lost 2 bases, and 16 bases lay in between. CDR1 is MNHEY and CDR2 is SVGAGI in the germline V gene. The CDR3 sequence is CASSYSRSPRTYNEQFF. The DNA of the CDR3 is TGTGCCAGCAGTTACAGCAGGTCACCCCGAACCTACAATGAGCAGTTCTTC.

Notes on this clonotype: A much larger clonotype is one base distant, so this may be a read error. The DNA of the CDR3 is TGTGCCTGGAGTGTAGATTCACTAGCGGGGGAGCCTCTGGAGTTCTTC. Translating gives CAWSVDSLAGEPLEFF. The rearrangement links TRBV30 to TRBJ2-1; 11 bases are a match to TRBD2. Germline V gene sequence: CDR1 GTSNPN, CDR2 SVGIG (reference sequence). V lost 0 bases to trimming and J lost 14 bases; unmatched junction nucleotides: 15. The CDR3 sequence is 16 residues long.

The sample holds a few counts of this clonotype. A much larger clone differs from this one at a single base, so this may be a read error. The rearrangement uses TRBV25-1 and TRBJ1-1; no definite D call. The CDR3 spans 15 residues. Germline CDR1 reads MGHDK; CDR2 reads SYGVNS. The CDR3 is CASSEDSHSNTEASF. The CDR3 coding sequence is TGTGCCAGCAGTGAAGATAGCCATTCGAACACTGAAGCTTCCTTT.

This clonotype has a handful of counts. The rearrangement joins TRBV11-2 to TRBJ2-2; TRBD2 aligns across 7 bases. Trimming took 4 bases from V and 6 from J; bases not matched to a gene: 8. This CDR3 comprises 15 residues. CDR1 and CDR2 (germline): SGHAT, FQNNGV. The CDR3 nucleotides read TGTGCCAGCAGCTCCCAGACTAGCCGACCCGGGGAGCTGTTTTTT. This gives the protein CASSSQTSRPGELFF.

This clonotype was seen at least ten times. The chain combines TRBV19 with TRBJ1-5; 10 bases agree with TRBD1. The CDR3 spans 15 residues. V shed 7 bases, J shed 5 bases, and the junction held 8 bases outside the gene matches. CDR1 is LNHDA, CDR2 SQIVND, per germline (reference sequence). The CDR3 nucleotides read TGTGCCAGTAATACCGGGACAGGGGTTTATCAGCCCCAGCATTTT. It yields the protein CASNTGTGVYQPQHF.

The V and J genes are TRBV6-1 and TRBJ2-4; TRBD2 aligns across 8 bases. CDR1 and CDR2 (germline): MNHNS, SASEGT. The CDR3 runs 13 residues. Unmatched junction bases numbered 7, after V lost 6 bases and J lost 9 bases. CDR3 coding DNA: TGTGCCAGCAGACCGGGACTAGTCGGCATTCAGTACTTC. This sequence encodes CASRPGLVGIQYF.

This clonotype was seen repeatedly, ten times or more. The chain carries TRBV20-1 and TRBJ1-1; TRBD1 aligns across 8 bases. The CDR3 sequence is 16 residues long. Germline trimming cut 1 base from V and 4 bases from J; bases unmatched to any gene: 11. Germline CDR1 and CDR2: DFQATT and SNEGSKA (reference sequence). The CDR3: CSARVLDRDRGTEAFF. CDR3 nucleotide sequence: TGCAGTGCTAGAGTTTTGGACAGGGACCGAGGCACTGAAGCTTTCTTT.

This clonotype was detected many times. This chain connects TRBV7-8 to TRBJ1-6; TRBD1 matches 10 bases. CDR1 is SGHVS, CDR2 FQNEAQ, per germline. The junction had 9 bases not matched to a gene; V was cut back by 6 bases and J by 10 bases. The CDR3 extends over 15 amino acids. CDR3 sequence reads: CASSPRDRGWSPLHF. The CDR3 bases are TGTGCCAGCAGTCCTCGGGACAGGGGTTGGTCACCCCTCCACTTT.

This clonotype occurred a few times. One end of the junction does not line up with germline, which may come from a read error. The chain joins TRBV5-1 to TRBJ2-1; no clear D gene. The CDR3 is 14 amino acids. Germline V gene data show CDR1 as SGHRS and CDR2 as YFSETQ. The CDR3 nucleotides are TGTGCCAGCAGCTTGGCCCCTGCATACAATGAGCAGTTCTTC. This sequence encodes CASSLAPAYNEQFF.

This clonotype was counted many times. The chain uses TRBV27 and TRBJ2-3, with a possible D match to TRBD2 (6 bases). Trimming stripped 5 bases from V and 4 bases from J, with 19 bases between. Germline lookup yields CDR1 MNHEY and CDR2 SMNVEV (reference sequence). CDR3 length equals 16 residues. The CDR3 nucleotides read TGTGCCAGCAGTAAGGGAGGACGGCCTCGGGCAGATACGCAGTATTTT. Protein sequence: CASSKGGRPRADTQYF.

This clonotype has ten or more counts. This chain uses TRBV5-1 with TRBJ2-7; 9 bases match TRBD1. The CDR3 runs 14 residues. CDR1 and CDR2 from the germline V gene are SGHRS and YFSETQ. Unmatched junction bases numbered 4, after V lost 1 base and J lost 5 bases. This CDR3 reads CASSLQQGANEQYF. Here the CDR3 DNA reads TGCGCCAGCAGCTTGCAACAGGGGGCGAACGAGCAGTACTTC.